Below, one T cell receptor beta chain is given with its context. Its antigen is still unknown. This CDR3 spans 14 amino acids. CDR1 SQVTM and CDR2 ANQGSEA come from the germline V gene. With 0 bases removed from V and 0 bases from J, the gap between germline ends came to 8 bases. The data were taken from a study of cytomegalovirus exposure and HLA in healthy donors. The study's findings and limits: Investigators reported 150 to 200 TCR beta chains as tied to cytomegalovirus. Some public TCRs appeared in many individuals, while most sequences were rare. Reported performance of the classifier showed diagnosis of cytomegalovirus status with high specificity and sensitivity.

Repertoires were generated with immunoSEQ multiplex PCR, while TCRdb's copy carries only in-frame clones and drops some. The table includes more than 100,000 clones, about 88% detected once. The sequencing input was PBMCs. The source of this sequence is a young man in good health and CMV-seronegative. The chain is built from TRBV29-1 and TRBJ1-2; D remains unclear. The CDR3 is CSVEDLAANYGYTF. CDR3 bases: TGCAGCGTTGAAGATTTGGCAGCTAACTATGGCTACACCTTC.